A selection of T cell receptor beta chains follows, all from one sample in a study of T cell responses to AZD1222 COVID-19 vaccine. Profiling relied on immunoSEQ multiplex PCR, and the TCRdb table lists in-frame clones only, not all of them. The sample comprises more than 100,000 clones, about 90% of which are singletons, and 8.5% to 10% rests with the top ten. This specimen was peripheral blood, taken on day 0 of AZD1222 vaccination. The receptors come from an adult in good health. Both conserved end residues are part of each CDR3. The D gene is left open where the match is weak. Size is stated for part of the rows, as once, few or many counts, or as a class when the clone is expanded.

V gene,clone size,D gene,J gene,CDR3 length,CDR3 DNA,CDR3 protein
TRBV6-2/TRBV6-3,NA,NA,TRBJ1-1,14,TGTGCCAGCAGCCCGTTCGGGTTGAACACTGAAGCTTTCTTT,CASSPFGLNTEAFF
TRBV18,NA,TRBD1,TRBJ1-2,16,TGTGCCAGCTCACCCCCGGGACAGGGGGCCAGCTATGGCTACACCTTC,CASSPPGQGASYGYTF
TRBV15,NA,TRBD1,TRBJ2-1,14,TGTGCCACCAGCAGGGGACAGGGATACAATGAGCAGTTCTTC,CATSRGQGYNEQFF
TRBV29-1,NA,TRBD1,TRBJ2-7,14,TGCAGCGTTGAAGATAGGGACAGGGGACGCGAGCAGTACTTC,CSVEDRDRGREQYF
TRBV30,once,NA,TRBJ2-6,16,TGTGCCTGGAAGGGGGACGGAATCTCAGGGGCCAACGTCCTGACTTTC,CAWKGDGISGANVLTF
TRBV28,NA,NA,TRBJ2-1,14,TGTGCCAGCAGTTTAACTCTGGGCCTCCATGAGCAGTTCTTC,CASSLTLGLHEQFF
TRBV28,NA,TRBD1,TRBJ1-5,15,TGTGCCAGCAGTCGGACAGGTTATAGCAATCAGCCCCAGCATTTT,CASSRTGYSNQPQHF
TRBV19,NA,TRBD1,TRBJ1-5,16,TGTGCCAGTAGTGGGGGGCAGGGGGCTAGAGGGCAGCCCCAGCATTTT,CASSGGQGARGQPQHF
TRBV4-2,NA,TRBD1,TRBJ2-7,14,TGTGCCAGCAGCCCCGACAGGGAAGGCTACGAGCAGTACTTC,CASSPDREGYEQYF
TRBV15,NA,NA,TRBJ1-3,18,TGTGCCACCAGCAGAGATCGGGGAAGGCGAGTGATCGGAAACACCATATATTTT,CATSRDRGRRVIGNTIYF